The T cell receptor beta chain under discussion was sequenced for a study of blood T cells in healthy people across ages. V gave up 0 bases and J gave up 5 bases; unmatched junction bases: 4. The V gene's germline CDR1 is SGDLS and CDR2 YYNGEE. The CDR3 length is 16 residues. With a J-beta primer mix and a sample-barcoded 5' primer, a second PCR ran 7 to 11 cycles. TCRdb passed the 5' RACE reads through MiXCR, listing each CDR3 protein once. The sample records 600,000 to 850,000 distinct CDR3 sequences, 20% to 25% being singletons. The data were also submitted as part of a second study, on T cells of mothers and their children.

This clonotype was obtained from a boy aged 10-17 years in good health. Sequencing was carried out using blood. This rearrangement joins TRBV9 to TRBJ2-3, with 12 bases lining up with TRBD2. The CDR3 here is CASSVASGGAGDTQYF. The CDR3 DNA reads TGTGCCAGCAGCGTAGCTAGCGGGGGGGCTGGAGATACGCAGTATTTT.